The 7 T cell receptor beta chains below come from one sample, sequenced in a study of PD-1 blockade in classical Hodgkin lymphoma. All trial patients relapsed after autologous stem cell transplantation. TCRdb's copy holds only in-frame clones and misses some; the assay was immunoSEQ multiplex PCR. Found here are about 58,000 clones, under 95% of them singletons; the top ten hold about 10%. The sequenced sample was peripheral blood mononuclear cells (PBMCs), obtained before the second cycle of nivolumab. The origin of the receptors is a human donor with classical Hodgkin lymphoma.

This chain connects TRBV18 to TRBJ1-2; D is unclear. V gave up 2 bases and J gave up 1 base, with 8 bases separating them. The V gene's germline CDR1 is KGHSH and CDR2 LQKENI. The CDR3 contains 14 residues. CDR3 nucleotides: TGTGCCAGCTCACCAAAGGGCAGTAACTATGGCTACACCTTC. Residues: CASSPKGSNYGYTF.

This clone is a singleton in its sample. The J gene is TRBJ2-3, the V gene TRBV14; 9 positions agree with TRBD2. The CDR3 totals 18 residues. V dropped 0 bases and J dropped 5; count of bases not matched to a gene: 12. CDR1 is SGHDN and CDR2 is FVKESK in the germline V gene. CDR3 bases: TGTGCCAGCAGCCAAGAAGACTCGAGCGGGGGGCCAGAAGATACGCAGTATTTT. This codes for CASSQEDSSGGPEDTQYF.

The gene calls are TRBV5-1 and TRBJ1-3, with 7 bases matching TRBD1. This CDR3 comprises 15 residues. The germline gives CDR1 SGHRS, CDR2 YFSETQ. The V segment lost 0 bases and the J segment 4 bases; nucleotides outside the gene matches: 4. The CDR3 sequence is CASSLGAGGGNTIYF. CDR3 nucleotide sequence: TGCGCCAGCAGCTTGGGAGCAGGGGGAGGAAACACCATATATTTT.

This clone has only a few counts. Here the CDR3 DNA reads TGTGCCTGGAGGTCCTTAGCGGGGGGGCGCGAGACCCAGTACTTC. As protein: CAWRSLAGGRETQYF. This chain connects TRBV30 to TRBJ2-5; 11 bases line up with TRBD2. The CDR3 contains 15 residues. V shed 3 bases, J shed 5 bases, and the junction held 8 bases outside the gene matches. From germline, CDR1 is GTSNPN and CDR2 SVGIG (reference sequence).

The CDR3 sequence: CASSFGGLNGYTF. The CDR3 DNA reads TGTGCCAGCAGCTTCGGAGGTTTGAATGGCTACACCTTC. The chain carries TRBV7-8 and TRBJ1-2, with D uncertain. The germline V gene has CDR1 SGHVS and CDR2 FQNEAQ. V was cut by 3 bases and J by 6 bases, with 11 bases left in between. The CDR3 extends over 13 amino acids. Variable domain in full (rest from reference TRBV7-8 and TRBJ1-2): GAGVSQSPRYKVAKRGQDVALRCDPISGHVSLFWYQQALGQGPEFLTYFQNEAQLDKSGLPSDRFFAERPEGSVSTLKIQRTQQEDSAVYLCASSFGGLNGYTFGSGTRLTVV.

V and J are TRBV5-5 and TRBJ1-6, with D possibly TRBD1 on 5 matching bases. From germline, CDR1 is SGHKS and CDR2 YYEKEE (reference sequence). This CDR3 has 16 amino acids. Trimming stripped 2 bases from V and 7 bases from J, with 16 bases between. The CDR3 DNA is TGTGCCAGCAGCTTCCCCCAAGGGCGGACAAATTCACCCCTCCACTTT. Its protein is CASSFPQGRTNSPLHF.

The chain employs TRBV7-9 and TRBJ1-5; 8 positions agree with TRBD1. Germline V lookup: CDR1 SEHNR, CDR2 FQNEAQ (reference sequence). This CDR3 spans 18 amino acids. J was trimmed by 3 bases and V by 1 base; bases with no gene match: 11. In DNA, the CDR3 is TGTGCCAGCAGCTTAGATACTAGAGGGACAGGTCTCAATCAGCCCCAGCATTTT. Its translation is CASSLDTRGTGLNQPQHF.